What follows are 13 T cell receptor beta chains derived from one specimen sequenced in a study of T-cell reconstitution after alpha-beta-depleted transplantation in children. Preparation of the TCRbeta library involved a method that used unique molecular identifiers. One entry per CDR3 protein, called by TCRdb with MiXCR from the PCR reads. The sample lists roughly 490,000 distinct CDR3 sequences, around 10% occurring once. The sequences come from PBMCs, mostly from graft donor cells, collected 180 days after TCRalphabeta/CD19-depleted stem cell transplant. The receptors were sampled from a female patient aged 2-9 years who had a stem cell transplant for aplastic anemia, so the T cells may come from the graft donor.

The chain joins TRBV6-1 to TRBJ2-2, with D perhaps matching TRBD2 (5 bases). Germline CDR1 reads MNHNS; CDR2 reads SASEGT. The CDR3 is made up of 15 amino acids. V gave up 7 bases and J gave up 5 bases, with 17 bases separating them. This CDR3 reads CASTRGRGSTGELFF. The CDR3 DNA sequence: TGTGCCAGCACCAGAGGTCGGGGTTCAACCGGGGAGCTGTTTTTT.

In DNA form, the CDR3 reads TGCGCCAGCAGCTTGGAGACAGGGGGCAAGAATGAGCAGTTCTTC. It is translated as CASSLETGGKNEQFF. The chain combines TRBV5-1 with TRBJ2-1, with TRBD1 identical over 10 bases. Trimming at V came to 0 bases and at J to 7 bases, leaving 4 bases not matched to a gene. Germline V gene sequence: CDR1 SGHRS, CDR2 YFSETQ. The CDR3 sequence is 15 residues long.

This clonotype was counted only a few times. The chain recombines TRBV5-1 with TRBJ2-1; TRBD2 matches at 7 bases. In germline, CDR1 is SGHRS, CDR2 YFSETQ. This CDR3 spans 16 amino acids. V was pared by 1 base and J by 9 bases, with 13 bases of the junction left unmatched. The CDR3 loop is CASSLLLADYIGEQFF. The CDR3 DNA is TGCGCCAGCAGCTTGCTCCTAGCGGACTACATTGGTGAGCAGTTCTTC.

The chain uses TRBV25-1 and TRBJ2-1, with unresolved D. CDR3 length: 15 amino acids. In germline, CDR1 is MGHDK, CDR2 SYGVNS. Deletions cut 2 bases from V and 10 bases from J, with 18 bases between. The CDR3 loop reads CASSEGYIGRWEQFF. The DNA for the CDR3 is TGTGCCAGCAGTGAAGGTTATATTGGTCGTTGGGAGCAGTTCTTC. Full variable domain (missing parts from reference TRBV25-1 and TRBJ2-1): EADIYQTPRYLVIGTGKKITLECSQTMGHDKMYWYQQDPGMELHLIHYSYGVNSTEKGDLSSESTVSRIRTEHFPLTLESARPSHTSQYLCASSEGYIGRWEQFFGPGTRLTVL.

In this sample, this clonotype turned up many times. The chain employs TRBV12-3 or TRBV12-4 and TRBJ2-1; no clear D gene. The germline V and J ends were trimmed by 3 bases and 8 bases, with 14 bases remaining between them. The CDR3 runs 14 residues. CDR3 in amino acids: CASSFRLVIDEQFF. CDR3 bases: TGTGCCAGCAGTTTCAGGCTAGTTATAGATGAGCAGTTCTTC.

The chain uses TRBV20-1 and TRBJ2-5, with TRBD1 matching over 9 bases. Per germline, CDR1 DFQATT and CDR2 SNEGSKA (reference sequence). This CDR3 has 13 amino acids. Losses at the gene ends were 2 bases for V and 4 bases for J; bases not matched to a gene: 2. CDR3 bases: TGCAGTGCTAGAAACAGGGGGCTAGAGACCCAGTACTTC. Protein product: CSARNRGLETQYF.

In regard to this clonotype: It is unclear where the CDR3 begins or ends on the DNA, so no DNA is shown, and the CDR3 is as TCRdb lists it. This chain joins TRBV9 and TRBJ1-3. Germline V CDR1 and CDR2: SGDLS, YYNGEE. The CDR3 is made up of 16 amino acids, end residues included. The CDR3 loop reads CASSFGNGYSGNTIYF.

V gene TRBV28 combines with J gene TRBJ2-1, with 8 bases fitting TRBD1. Germline loops: CDR1 MDHEN, CDR2 SYDVKM. This CDR3 has 15 amino acids. V lost 7 bases to trimming and J lost 0 bases; unmatched junction nucleotides: 5. In DNA form, the CDR3 reads TGTGCCAGCACCCGGGACAGGAGCTCCTACAATGAGCAGTTCTTC. This gives the protein CASTRDRSSYNEQFF.

This clonotype was seen repeatedly, ten times or more. The chain recombines TRBV29-1 with TRBJ2-7, with D hard to call. The CDR3 contains 13 residues. V lost 4 bases and J lost 3, with 13 bases in between. In germline, CDR1 is SQVTM, CDR2 ANQGSEA. CDR3 region: CSVVWRRDYEQYF. CDR3 in DNA: TGCAGCGTTGTCTGGCGGAGAGACTACGAGCAGTACTTC.

V and J are TRBV7-3 and TRBJ2-3, with unresolved D. The V gene lost 5 bases and the J gene lost 0 bases, with 21 bases spanning the gap. From germline, CDR1 is SGHTA and CDR2 FQGTGA. The CDR3 extends over 18 amino acids. Here the CDR3 DNA reads TGTGCCAGCAGCCCCGACCGCCTGGCGGTAACTAGCACAGATACGCAGTATTTT. Translation: CASSPDRLAVTSTDTQYF.

This clonotype showed up many times. The chain is built from TRBV5-6 and TRBJ1-5, with TRBD1 matching over 7 bases. Unmatched junction bases numbered 11, after V lost 4 bases and J lost 7 bases. CDR1 SGHDT and CDR2 YYEEEE come from the germline V gene. This CDR3 spans 15 amino acids. CDR3: CASSVTGQGDQPQHF. DNA for the CDR3: TGTGCCAGCAGCGTGACGGGGCAGGGGGACCAGCCCCAGCATTTT.

This clonotype was recorded at least ten times. The J gene is TRBJ2-1, the V gene TRBV5-1, with 8 positions matching TRBD2. This CDR3 spans 17 amino acids. CDR1 and CDR2 (germline): SGHRS, YFSETQ. V lost 2 bases, J lost 0 bases, and 7 bases stayed unmatched. The CDR3 nucleotides are TGCGCCAGCAGCTTAGGACTAGCCCCGAGCTCCTACAATGAGCAGTTCTTC. It is translated as CASSLGLAPSSYNEQFF. The whole variable domain, filled in from reference TRBV5-1 and TRBJ2-1, reads KAGVTQTPRYLIKTRGQQVTLSCSPISGHRSVSWYQQTPGQGLQFLFEYFSETQRNKGNFPGRFSGRQFSNSRSEMNVSTLELGDSALYLCASSLGLAPSSYNEQFFGPGTRLTVL.

This clonotype has just a few counts. This rearrangement joins TRBV29-1 to TRBJ1-4; D is unresolved. V gave up 7 bases and J gave up 4 bases, with 13 bases separating them. Germline CDR1 is SQVTM and CDR2 is ANQGSEA. CDR3 length: 13 amino acids. The CDR3, as DNA: TGCAGCGCCTGTAGTACCTGTAATGAAAAACTGTTTTTT. This gives the protein CSACSTCNEKLFF.